Below are 23 T cell receptor beta chains sequenced from a single sample in a study of molecular identifiers for immune sequencing clone quantification. One entry per CDR3 protein, called by TCRdb with MiXCR from the PCR reads. The repertoire consists of fewer than 350,000 distinct CDR3 sequences, with roughly 23% occurring once and the leading ten covering about 0.79%. Specimen: naive CD8+ T cells from blood, with Jurkat cell RNA spiked in. The subset was: FACS-sorted CD8+CD4-CCR7+CD45RA+ naive T cells. The origin of the receptors is a human donor in good health. Some libraries in this study had Jurkat cell RNA spiked in.

The V call is TRBV5-6, the J call TRBJ2-2; D is unresolved. The germline CDR1 and CDR2 sequences are SGHDT and YYEEEE. CDR3 size: 14 residues. With 0 bases removed from V and 6 bases from J, the gap between germline ends came to 9 bases. Here the CDR3 reads CASSLANLAGELFF. In nucleotides, the CDR3 is TGTGCCAGCAGCTTGGCAAACCTGGCCGGGGAGCTGTTTTTT.

This clonotype was observed at least ten times. The chain joins TRBV7-9 to TRBJ2-4, with 7 positions matching TRBD2. Unmatched junction bases numbered 3, after V lost 0 bases and J lost 1 base. Germline V gene lookup returns CDR1 SEHNR and CDR2 FQNEAQ (reference sequence). The CDR3 is 16 residues long. The CDR3 DNA sequence: TGTGCCAGCAGCTTAGCGCAAGCGGGGGCCAAAAACATTCAGTACTTC. It translates to CASSLAQAGAKNIQYF.

Many counts were recorded for this clonotype. The V and J genes are TRBV7-2 and TRBJ2-1; 10 bases align to TRBD2. J gave up 6 bases and V 1 base, and 6 bases lay outside the gene matches. Germline V gene sequence: CDR1 SGHTA, CDR2 FQGNSA. This CDR3 comprises 16 residues. The CDR3 protein is CASSLGAGGLLNEQFF. The CDR3 DNA reads TGTGCCAGCAGCTTAGGAGCGGGGGGGCTACTCAATGAGCAGTTCTTC.

This clonotype was found a few times. This chain connects TRBV6-6 to TRBJ2-5; a possible D gene is TRBD1 (5 bases). The CDR3 is 12 amino acids. Trimming shortened V by 5 bases and J by 7 bases, and 11 bases separated the two germline ends. Germline V gene sequence: CDR1 MNHNY, CDR2 SVGAGI (reference sequence). The CDR3 loop is CASSPHQGTQYF. The CDR3 region has the DNA TGTGCCAGCAGTCCCCACCAGGGGACCCAGTACTTC.

In this sample, this clonotype turned up many times. This rearrangement joins TRBV6-2 or TRBV6-3 to TRBJ2-3; D perhaps matches TRBD2 (6 bases). The CDR3 sequence is 15 residues long. Germline V gene data show CDR1 as MNHEY and CDR2 as SVGEGT. Deletions cut 5 bases from V and 2 bases from J, with 14 bases between. This CDR3 is CASSRLVGTTDTQYF. The CDR3 coding sequence is TGTGCCAGCAGTCGACTAGTGGGGACCACAGATACGCAGTATTTT.

This clonotype was observed at least ten times. V usage is TRBV7-9 and J usage is TRBJ2-5, with a possible D match to TRBD2 (5 bases). The V gene lost 5 bases and the J gene lost 4 bases, with 11 bases spanning the gap. The CDR3 contains 13 residues. The germline V gene encodes CDR1 SEHNR and CDR2 FQNEAQ (reference sequence). CDR3 loop: CASSPGYGETQYF. CDR3 nucleotides: TGTGCCAGCAGCCCGGGATACGGAGAGACCCAGTACTTC.

This clonotype was seen at least ten times. For the CDR3, the DNA is TGTGCCAGCAGCTTAGCGAGGACTAGCGGGAAGACAGATACGCAGTATTTT. Protein: CASSLARTSGKTDTQYF. The V gene is TRBV7-2, the J gene TRBJ2-3, with 12 nucleotides matching TRBD2. Germline lookup yields CDR1 SGHTA and CDR2 FQGNSA. Losses at the gene ends were 0 bases for V and 3 bases for J; bases not matched to a gene: 4. CDR3 length equals 17 residues.

This clonotype was recorded a few times. J is TRBJ2-7 and V is TRBV28; the D is unclear. V dropped 8 bases and J dropped 5 bases, with 19 bases sitting between them. The CDR3 is 14 amino acids. CDR1 is MDHEN, CDR2 SYDVKM, per germline. CDR3 sequence: CASFTPGPLNEQYF. In DNA, the CDR3 is TGTGCCAGCTTCACCCCGGGCCCCCTCAACGAGCAGTACTTC.

The genes are TRBV4-3 and TRBJ1-5; D possibly corresponds to TRBD1 (5 bases). The germline CDR1 and CDR2 sequences are LGHNA and YSLEER. Trimming removed 4 bases from V and 1 base from J, with 11 bases in between. The CDR3 is 15 amino acids. CDR3 protein: CASSPDRQSNQPQHF. Written as DNA, the CDR3 is TGCGCCAGCAGCCCAGACAGACAGAGCAATCAGCCCCAGCATTTT.

V is TRBV6-2 or TRBV6-3 and J is TRBJ2-1; 7 nucleotides agree with TRBD2. V dropped 3 bases and J dropped 0; count of bases not matched to a gene: 2. The germline V gene encodes CDR1 MNHEY and CDR2 SVGEGT. The CDR3 runs to 15 residues. CDR3 sequence (DNA): TGTGCCAGCAGTTATACTAGCGTCTCCTACAATGAGCAGTTCTTC. Protein: CASSYTSVSYNEQFF.

This clonotype turned up a few times. The J gene is TRBJ2-7, the V gene TRBV4-3; TRBD1 agrees at 10 bases. Germline CDR1 is LGHNA and CDR2 is YSLEER. CDR3 length: 15 amino acids. The junction had 6 bases not matched to a gene; V was cut back by 4 bases and J by 3 bases. The CDR3 protein is CASSPGQGDFYEQYF. In DNA, the CDR3 is TGCGCCAGCAGCCCCGGACAGGGGGACTTCTACGAGCAGTACTTC.

Notes on this clonotype: A much larger clone differs from this one at a single base, so this may be a read error. The gene calls are TRBV28 and TRBJ2-5; the D gene could be TRBD1 or TRBD2 (5 bases each). The CDR3 runs 18 residues. Trimming took off 4 bases at V and 1 base at J, with 22 bases between the two ends. CDR1 MDHEN and CDR2 SYDVKM come from the germline V gene. CDR3 residues: CASSSSPRGSTVQETQYF. CDR3 DNA sequence: TGTGCCAGCAGTTCTAGTCCCCGGGGTTCGACAGTCCAAGAGACCCAGTACTTC. Full variable domain (outside the CDR3, taken from reference TRBV28 and TRBJ2-5): DVKVTQSSRYLVKRTGEKVFLECVQDMDHENMFWYRQDPGLGLRLIYFSYDVKMKEKGDIPEGYSVSREKKERFSLILESASTNQTSMYLCASSSSPRGSTVQETQYFGPGTRLLVL.

This clonotype was observed at least ten times. V gene TRBV29-1 combines with J gene TRBJ2-1, with 9 bases fitting TRBD1. The CDR3 runs 14 residues. With V trimmed by 6 bases and J by 4 bases, 7 bases remained unmatched. Per the germline V gene, CDR1 is SQVTM and CDR2 is ANQGSEA. Here the CDR3 DNA reads TGCAGCGTCGGGGACAGGGCCTCTTACAATGAGCAGTTCTTC. Amino acid sequence: CSVGDRASYNEQFF.

Many counts were recorded for this clonotype. The chain joins TRBV6-5 to TRBJ2-7; D is unclear. The germline V gene has CDR1 MNHEY and CDR2 SVGAGI. This CDR3 is 15 amino acids long. V was pared by 0 bases and J by 1 base, with 10 bases between. CDR3 region: CASSYSNRHSYEQYF. CDR3 nucleotides: TGTGCCAGCAGTTACTCGAACCGACATTCCTACGAGCAGTACTTC.

As concerns this clonotype: Possible read error: a much larger clone is one base away. The rearrangement uses TRBV11-2 and TRBJ2-1, with D perhaps matching TRBD1 or TRBD2 (5 bases each). CDR3 length: 14 residues. The germline V gene encodes CDR1 SGHAT and CDR2 FQNNGV. The CDR3, as DNA: TGTGCCAGCACCTGGGGCACCCGGGGCAATGAGCGGTTCTTC. Translating gives CASTWGTRGNERFF. The full variable domain, completed using reference TRBV11-2 and TRBJ2-1, is EAGVAQSPRYKIIEKRQSVAFWCNPISGHATLYWYQQILGQGPKLLIQFQNNGVVDDSQLPKDRFSAERLKGVDSTLKIQPAKLEDSAVYLCASTWGTRGNERFFGPGTRLTVL.

Notes on this clonotype: A read error is possible here, since a much larger clone lies one base away. The chain couples TRBV30 to TRBJ2-3, with 10 bases fitting TRBD2. Germline CDR1 reads GTSNPN; CDR2 reads SVGIG (reference sequence). The CDR3 has 15 residues. Here the CDR3 reads CAWSTSGGATGTQYF. The CDR3 DNA reads as TGTGCCTGGAGTACGAGCGGGGGGGCAACAGGTACGCAGTATTTT.

This clonotype has more than one count but fewer than ten. The rearrangement uses TRBV20-1 and TRBJ2-7; either TRBD1 or TRBD2 may supply D (5 bases each). CDR1 and CDR2 from the germline V gene are DFQATT and SNEGSKA (reference sequence). The ends were cut back, 0 bases at V and 3 bases at J, with 12 bases in the middle. CDR3 size: 14 residues. DNA for the CDR3: TGCAGTGCTAGAGATGACGGGACCCTCTACGAGCAGTACTTC. It is translated as CSARDDGTLYEQYF.

With respect to this clonotype: This clone may be a read error of a much larger clone one base away. V and J are TRBV20-1 and TRBJ1-1; TRBD1 is a possible D gene (5 bases). Germline assignment: CDR1 DFQATT and CDR2 SNEGSKA (reference sequence). The CDR3 has 15 residues. Trimming removed 2 bases from V and 4 bases from J, with 17 bases in between. CDR3 residues: CSARSADSMSTEAFF. The DNA for the CDR3 is TGCAGTGCTAGATCCGCCGACAGCATGAGCACTGAAGCTTTCTTT.

Details on this clonotype: Just one base apart from a much larger clone, this may be a read error. The chain joins TRBV19 to TRBJ2-4, with 9 bases aligning to TRBD1. The CDR3 extends over 16 amino acids. The germline V gene has CDR1 LNHDA and CDR2 SQIVND (reference sequence). The J segment lost 2 bases and the V segment lost 4 bases, leaving 6 bases of the junction unmatched. The CDR3 protein is CASSNRDRASKNIQYF. DNA for the CDR3: TGTGCCAGTAGTAACCGGGACAGGGCGTCCAAAAACATTCAGTACTTC.

This clonotype was recorded once. One end of the junction does not line up with germline, which may come from a read error. The V gene is TRBV6-2 or TRBV6-3, the J gene TRBJ2-7; 8 bases are shared with TRBD1. The CDR3 contains 17 residues. Germline V gene lookup returns CDR1 MNHEY and CDR2 SVGEGT. The CDR3 sequence: CGSSSPGSRTGSYEQYF. Written as DNA, the CDR3 is TGTGGCAGCAGTTCCCCGGGGTCAAGGACAGGGTCGTACGAGCAGTACTTC.

The rearrangement links TRBV24-1 to TRBJ2-1, with TRBD1 matching over 8 bases. This CDR3 region has 15 residues. The V gene end was trimmed by 3 bases and the J gene end by 12 bases; junction bases not matched to a gene: 12. Germline CDR1 KGHDR, CDR2 SFDVKD. The CDR3 loop reads CATSDPQGAWAGQFF. The CDR3 coding sequence is TGTGCCACCAGTGATCCCCAGGGGGCTTGGGCGGGGCAGTTCTTC.

On this clonotype itself: A much larger clone differs from this one at a single base, so this may be a read error. The rearrangement joins TRBV30 to TRBJ2-1, with 12 bases lining up with TRBD2. After removal of 8 bases from V and 5 bases from J, the junction contained 4 bases not matched to a gene. This CDR3 comprises 13 residues. The germline gives CDR1 GTSNPN, CDR2 SVGIG (reference sequence). DNA of the CDR3: TGTGCCCGGACTAGCGGGAATGACAATGAGCAGTTCTTC. This translates into CARTSGNDNEQFF.

This clonotype has a single count. One base away lies a much larger clone, so this may be a sequencing read error. V is TRBV12-3 or TRBV12-4 and J is TRBJ1-1; a possible D gene is TRBD1 (5 bases). This CDR3 contains 15 residues. The CDR3 sequence: CTSSFRGGLNTEAFF. The CDR3 DNA sequence: TGTACCAGCAGTTTCCGTGGGGGATTGAACACTGAAGCTTTCTTT.